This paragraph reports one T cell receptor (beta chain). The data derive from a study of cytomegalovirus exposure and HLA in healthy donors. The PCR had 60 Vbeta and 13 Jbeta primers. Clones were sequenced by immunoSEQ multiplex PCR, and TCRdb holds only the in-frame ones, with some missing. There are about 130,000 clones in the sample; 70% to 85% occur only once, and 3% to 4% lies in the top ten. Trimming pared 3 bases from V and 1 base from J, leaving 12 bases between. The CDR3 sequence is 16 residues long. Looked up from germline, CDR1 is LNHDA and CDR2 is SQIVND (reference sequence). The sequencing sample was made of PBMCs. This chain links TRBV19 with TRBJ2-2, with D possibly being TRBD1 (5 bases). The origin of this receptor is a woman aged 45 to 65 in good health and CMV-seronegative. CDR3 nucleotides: TGTGCCAGTAGTATTGGGGCAGGGAAGAACACCGGGGAGCTGTTTTTT. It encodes CASSIGAGKNTGELFF.